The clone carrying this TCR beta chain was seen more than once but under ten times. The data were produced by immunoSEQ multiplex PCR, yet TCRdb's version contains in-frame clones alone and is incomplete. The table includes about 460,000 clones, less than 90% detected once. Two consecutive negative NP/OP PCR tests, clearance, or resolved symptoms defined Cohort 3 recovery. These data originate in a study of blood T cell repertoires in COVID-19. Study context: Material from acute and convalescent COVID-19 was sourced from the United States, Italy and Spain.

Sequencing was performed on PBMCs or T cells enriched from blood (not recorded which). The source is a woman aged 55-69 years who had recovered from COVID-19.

CDR3 in amino acids: CATTGDGAGELFF. The CDR3 nucleotides are TGTGCCACTACGGGGGATGGGGCCGGGGAGCTGTTTTTT. The chain is built from TRBV24-1 and TRBJ2-2; D possibly corresponds to TRBD2 (6 bases). CDR1 and CDR2 (germline): KGHDR, SFDVKD. V lost 10 bases to trimming and J lost 6 bases, with 14 bases between them. This CDR3 is built from 13 residues.